This T cell receptor beta chain appears in the sequencing data of a study of cytotoxic CD8 clonotypes in ibrutinib-treated CLL. Germline V CDR1 and CDR2: SGHNT, YENEEA. The CDR3 is 14 residues long. Trimming cost V 1 base and J 4 bases; bases outside gene matches: 0. The method was immunoSEQ multiplex PCR; TCRdb's version includes in-frame clones alone and lacks a portion of them. The table shows hundreds of thousands of clones, with 60% to 75% occurring only once. This chain uses TRBV11-3 with TRBJ2-1; 8 bases match TRBD2. This receptor was identified in a human donor with chronic lymphocytic leukemia. This sample comprised PBMCs, obtained after 24 months of ibrutinib treatment. CDR3 protein: CASSLGLAYNEQFF. The DNA of the CDR3 is TGTGCCAGCAGCTTAGGACTAGCGTACAATGAGCAGTTCTTC.